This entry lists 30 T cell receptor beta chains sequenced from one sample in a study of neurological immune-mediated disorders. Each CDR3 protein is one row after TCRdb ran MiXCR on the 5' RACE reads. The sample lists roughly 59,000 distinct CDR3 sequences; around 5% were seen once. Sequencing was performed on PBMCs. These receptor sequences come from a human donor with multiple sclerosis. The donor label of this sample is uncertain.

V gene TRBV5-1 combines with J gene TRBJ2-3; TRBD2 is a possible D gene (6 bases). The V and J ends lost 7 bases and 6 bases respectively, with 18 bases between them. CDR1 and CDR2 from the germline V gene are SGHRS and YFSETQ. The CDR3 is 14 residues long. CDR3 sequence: CASLTAGKSDTQYF. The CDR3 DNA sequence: TGCGCCAGCTTGACGGCGGGGAAATCGGATACGCAGTATTTT.

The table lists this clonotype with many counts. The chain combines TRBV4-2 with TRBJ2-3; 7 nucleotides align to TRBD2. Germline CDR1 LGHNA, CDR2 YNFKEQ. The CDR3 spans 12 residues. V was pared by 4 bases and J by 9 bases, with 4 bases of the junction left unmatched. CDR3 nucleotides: TGTGCCAGCAGCCCTACTAGCGAGACGCAGTATTTT. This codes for CASSPTSETQYF.

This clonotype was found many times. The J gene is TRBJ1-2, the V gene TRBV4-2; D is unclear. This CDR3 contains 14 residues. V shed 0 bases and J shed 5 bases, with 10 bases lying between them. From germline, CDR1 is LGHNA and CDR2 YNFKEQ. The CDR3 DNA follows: TGTGCCAGCAGCCAAGAGGGCGTCAGATATGGCTACACCTTC. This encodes CASSQEGVRYGYTF.

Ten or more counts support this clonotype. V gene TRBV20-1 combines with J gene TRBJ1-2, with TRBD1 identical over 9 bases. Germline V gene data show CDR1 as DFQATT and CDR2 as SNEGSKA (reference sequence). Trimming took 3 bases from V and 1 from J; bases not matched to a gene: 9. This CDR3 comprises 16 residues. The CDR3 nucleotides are TGCAGTGCTAGCCCCCCCGACAGGGGGTTTAACTATGGCTACACCTTC. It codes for CSASPPDRGFNYGYTF.

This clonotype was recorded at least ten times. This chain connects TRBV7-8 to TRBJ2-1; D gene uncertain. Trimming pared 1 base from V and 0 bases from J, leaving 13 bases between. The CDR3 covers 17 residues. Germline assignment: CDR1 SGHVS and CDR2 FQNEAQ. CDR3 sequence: CASSLVVLGYSYNEQFF. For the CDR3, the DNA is TGTGCCAGCAGCTTAGTTGTTCTGGGATACTCCTACAATGAGCAGTTCTTC.

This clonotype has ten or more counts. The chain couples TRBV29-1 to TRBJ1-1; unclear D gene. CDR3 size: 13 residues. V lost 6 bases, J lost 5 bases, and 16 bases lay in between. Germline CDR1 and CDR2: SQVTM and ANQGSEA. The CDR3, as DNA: TGCAGCGTGGCGGAGGGCGCGCGGACTGAAGCTTTCTTT. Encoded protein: CSVAEGARTEAFF.

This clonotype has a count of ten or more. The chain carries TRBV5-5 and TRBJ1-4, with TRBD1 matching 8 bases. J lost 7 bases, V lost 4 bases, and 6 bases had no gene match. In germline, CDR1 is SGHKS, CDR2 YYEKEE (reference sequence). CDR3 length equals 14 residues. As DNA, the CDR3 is TGTGCCAGCAGCGAGACAGGGGTCGGTGAAAAACTGTTTTTT. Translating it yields CASSETGVGEKLFF.

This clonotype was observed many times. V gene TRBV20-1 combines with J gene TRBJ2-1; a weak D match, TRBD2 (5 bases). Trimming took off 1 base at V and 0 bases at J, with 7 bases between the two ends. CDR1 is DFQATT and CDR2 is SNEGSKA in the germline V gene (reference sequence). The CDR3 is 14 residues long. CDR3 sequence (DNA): TGCAGTGCTAGAGTAGGGAGCTCCTACAATGAGCAGTTCTTC. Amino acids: CSARVGSSYNEQFF.

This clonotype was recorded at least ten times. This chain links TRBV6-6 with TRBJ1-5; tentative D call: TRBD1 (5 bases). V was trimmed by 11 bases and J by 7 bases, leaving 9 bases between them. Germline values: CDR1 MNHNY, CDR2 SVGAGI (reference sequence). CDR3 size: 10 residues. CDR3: CAGGEQPQHF. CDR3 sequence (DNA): TGTGCCGGGGGGGAGCAGCCCCAGCATTTT.

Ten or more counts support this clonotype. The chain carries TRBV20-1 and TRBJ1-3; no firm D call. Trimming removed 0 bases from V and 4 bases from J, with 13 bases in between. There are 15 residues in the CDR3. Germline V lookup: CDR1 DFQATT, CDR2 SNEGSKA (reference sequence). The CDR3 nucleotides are TGCAGTGCTAGAGATGGGGTAGGGATGGGAAACACCATATATTTT. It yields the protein CSARDGVGMGNTIYF.

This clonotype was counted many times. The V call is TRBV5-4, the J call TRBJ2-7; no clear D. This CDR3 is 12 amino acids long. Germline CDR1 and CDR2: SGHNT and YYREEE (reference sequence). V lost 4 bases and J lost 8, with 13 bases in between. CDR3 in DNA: TGTGCCAGCAGCGATATGATTTCGAAGCAGTACTTC. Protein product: CASSDMISKQYF. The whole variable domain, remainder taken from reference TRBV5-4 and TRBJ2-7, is ETGVTQSPTHLIKTRGQQVTLRCSSQSGHNTVSWYQQALGQGPQFIFQYYREEENGRGNFPPRFSGLQFPNYSSELNVNALELDDSALYLCASSDMISKQYFGPGTRLTVT.

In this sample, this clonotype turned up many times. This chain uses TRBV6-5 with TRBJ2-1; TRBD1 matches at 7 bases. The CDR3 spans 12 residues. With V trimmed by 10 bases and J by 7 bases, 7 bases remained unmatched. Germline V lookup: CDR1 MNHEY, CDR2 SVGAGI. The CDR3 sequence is CATGTVLNEQFF. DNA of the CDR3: TGTGCCACAGGGACAGTTTTAAATGAGCAGTTCTTC.

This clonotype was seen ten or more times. The CDR3 loop is CASRPTGGGQPQHF. CDR3 DNA sequence: TGCGCCAGCAGACCCACAGGGGGCGGGCAGCCCCAGCATTTT. V is TRBV5-1 and J is TRBJ1-5; 9 nucleotides match TRBD1. The CDR3 has 14 residues. Germline-derived CDR1 and CDR2 are SGHRS and YFSETQ. Trimming removed 5 bases from V and 7 bases from J; junction bases left unmatched: 7.

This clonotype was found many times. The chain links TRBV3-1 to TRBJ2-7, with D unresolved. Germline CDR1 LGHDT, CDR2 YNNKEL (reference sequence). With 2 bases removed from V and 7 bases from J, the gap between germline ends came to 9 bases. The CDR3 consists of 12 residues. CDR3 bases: TGTGCCAGCAGCCAATCGACGAGTGAGCAGTACTTC. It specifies CASSQSTSEQYF.

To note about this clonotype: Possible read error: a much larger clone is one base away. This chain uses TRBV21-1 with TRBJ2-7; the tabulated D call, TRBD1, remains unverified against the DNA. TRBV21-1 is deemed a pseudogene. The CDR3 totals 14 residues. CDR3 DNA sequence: TGTGTCAGCAGCACGGGGGACAGGTGTCACGAGCAGTACTTC. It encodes CVSSTGDRCHEQYF.

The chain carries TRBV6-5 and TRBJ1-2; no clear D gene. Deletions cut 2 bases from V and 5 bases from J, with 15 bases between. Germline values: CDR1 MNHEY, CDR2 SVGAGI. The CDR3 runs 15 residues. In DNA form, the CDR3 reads TGTGCCAGCAGTTACCTCGACGGAGGGCAATATGGCTACACCTTC. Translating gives CASSYLDGGQYGYTF.

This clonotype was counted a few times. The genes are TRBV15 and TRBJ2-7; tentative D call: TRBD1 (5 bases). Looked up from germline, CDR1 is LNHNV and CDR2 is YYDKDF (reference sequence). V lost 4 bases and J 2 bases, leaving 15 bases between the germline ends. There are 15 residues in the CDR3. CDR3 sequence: CATSIEQATTYEQYF. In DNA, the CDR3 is TGTGCCACCAGCATAGAACAGGCTACCACCTACGAGCAGTACTTC.

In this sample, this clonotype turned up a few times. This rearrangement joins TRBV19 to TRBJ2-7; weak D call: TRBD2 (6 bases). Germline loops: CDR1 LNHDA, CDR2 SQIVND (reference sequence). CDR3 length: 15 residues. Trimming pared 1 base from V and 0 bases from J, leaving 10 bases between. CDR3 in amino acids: CASSIVGGNSYEQYF. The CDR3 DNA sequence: TGTGCCAGTAGTATAGTAGGCGGGAACTCCTACGAGCAGTACTTC.

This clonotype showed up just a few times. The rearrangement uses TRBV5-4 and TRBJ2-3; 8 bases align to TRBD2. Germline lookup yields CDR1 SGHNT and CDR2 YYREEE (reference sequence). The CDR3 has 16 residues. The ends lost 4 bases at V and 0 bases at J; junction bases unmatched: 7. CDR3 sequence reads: CASSKPGLGSTDTQYF. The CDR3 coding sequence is TGTGCCAGCAGCAAGCCGGGACTAGGAAGCACAGATACGCAGTATTTT.

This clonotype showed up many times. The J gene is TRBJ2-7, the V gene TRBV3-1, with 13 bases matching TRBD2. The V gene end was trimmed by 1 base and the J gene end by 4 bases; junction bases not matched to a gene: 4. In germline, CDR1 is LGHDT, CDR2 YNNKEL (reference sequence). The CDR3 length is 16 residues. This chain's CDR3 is CASSQGGLAGTYEQYF. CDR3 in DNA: TGTGCCAGCAGCCAAGGGGGACTAGCGGGAACTTACGAGCAGTACTTC.

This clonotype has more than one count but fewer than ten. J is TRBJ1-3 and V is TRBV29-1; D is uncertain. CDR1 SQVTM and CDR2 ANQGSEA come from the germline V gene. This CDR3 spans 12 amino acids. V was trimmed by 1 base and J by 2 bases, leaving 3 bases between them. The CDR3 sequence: CSVEGAGNTIYF. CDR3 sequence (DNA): TGCAGCGTTGAAGGAGCTGGAAACACCATATATTTT.

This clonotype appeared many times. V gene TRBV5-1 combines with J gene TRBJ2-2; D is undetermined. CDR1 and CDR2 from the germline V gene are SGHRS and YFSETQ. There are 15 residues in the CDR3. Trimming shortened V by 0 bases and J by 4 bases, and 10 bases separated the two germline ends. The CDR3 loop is CASSLATESTGELFF. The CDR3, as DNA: TGCGCCAGCAGCTTGGCCACGGAAAGCACCGGGGAGCTGTTTTTT.

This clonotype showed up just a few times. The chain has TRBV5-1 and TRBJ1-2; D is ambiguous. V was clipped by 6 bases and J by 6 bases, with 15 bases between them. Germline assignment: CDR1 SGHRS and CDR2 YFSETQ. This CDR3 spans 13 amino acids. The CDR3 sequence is CASTLLGSDGYTF. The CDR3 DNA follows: TGCGCCAGCACCCTGTTGGGATCGGATGGCTACACCTTC.

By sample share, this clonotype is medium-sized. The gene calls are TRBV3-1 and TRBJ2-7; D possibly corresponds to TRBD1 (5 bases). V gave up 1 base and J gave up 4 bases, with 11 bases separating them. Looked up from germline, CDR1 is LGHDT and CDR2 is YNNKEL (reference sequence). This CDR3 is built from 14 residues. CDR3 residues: CASSQGGREYEQYF. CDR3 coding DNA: TGTGCCAGCAGCCAAGGAGGCAGGGAATACGAGCAGTACTTC.

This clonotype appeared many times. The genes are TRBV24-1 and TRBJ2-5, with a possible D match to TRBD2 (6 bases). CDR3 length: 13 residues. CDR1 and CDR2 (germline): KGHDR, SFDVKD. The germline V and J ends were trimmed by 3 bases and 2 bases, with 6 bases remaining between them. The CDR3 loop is CATSDGGQETQYF. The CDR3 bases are TGTGCCACCAGTGATGGGGGGCAAGAGACCCAGTACTTC.

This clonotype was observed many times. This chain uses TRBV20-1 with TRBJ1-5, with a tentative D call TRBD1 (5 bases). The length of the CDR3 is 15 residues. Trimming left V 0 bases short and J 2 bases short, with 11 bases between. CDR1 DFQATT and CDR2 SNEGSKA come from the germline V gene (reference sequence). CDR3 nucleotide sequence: TGCAGTGCTAGAGACCCCGGGGCCGGCAATCAGCCCCAGCATTTT. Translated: CSARDPGAGNQPQHF.

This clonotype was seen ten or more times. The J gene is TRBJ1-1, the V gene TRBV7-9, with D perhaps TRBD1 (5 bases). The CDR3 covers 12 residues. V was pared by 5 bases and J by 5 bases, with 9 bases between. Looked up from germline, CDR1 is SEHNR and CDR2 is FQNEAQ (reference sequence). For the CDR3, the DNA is TGTGCCAGCAGCCGTGGGGGAACTGAAGCTTTCTTT. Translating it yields CASSRGGTEAFF.

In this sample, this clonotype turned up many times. In DNA form, the CDR3 reads TGCAGTGCTAGCGAAGGTGGCTACACCTTC. It encodes CSASEGGYTF. This chain joins TRBV20-1 and TRBJ1-2; D not resolved. The CDR3 loop spans 10 amino acids. Germline V gene lookup returns CDR1 DFQATT and CDR2 SNEGSKA (reference sequence). The V and J ends lost 3 bases and 7 bases respectively, with 6 bases between them.

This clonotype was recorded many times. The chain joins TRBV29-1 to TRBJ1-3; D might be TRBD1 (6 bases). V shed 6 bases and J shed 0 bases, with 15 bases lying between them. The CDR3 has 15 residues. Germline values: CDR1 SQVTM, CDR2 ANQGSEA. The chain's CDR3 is CSVLATGASGNTIYF. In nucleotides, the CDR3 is TGCAGCGTCCTCGCGACAGGCGCCTCTGGAAACACCATATATTTT.

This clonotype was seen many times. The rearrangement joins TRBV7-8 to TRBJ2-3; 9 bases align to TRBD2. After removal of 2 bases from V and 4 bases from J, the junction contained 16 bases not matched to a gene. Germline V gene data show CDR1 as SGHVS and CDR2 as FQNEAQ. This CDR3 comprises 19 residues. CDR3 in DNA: TGTGCCAGCAGCTTATTTACCGGGGCTAGCGGGGTTAGGCCAGATACGCAGTATTTT. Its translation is CASSLFTGASGVRPDTQYF.